In this sample, the clone carrying this T cell receptor beta chain turned up many times. Its antigen is unidentified. CDR3 length equals 11 residues. Trimming cost V 2 bases and J 3 bases, with 5 bases left between them. Per the germline V gene, CDR1 is GTSNPN and CDR2 is SVGIG (reference sequence). Libraries of TCR beta came from iRepertoire HTBI primers plus Arm-PCR of CDR3 regions. In the authors' methods: In the combined samples, 62 TRBV and 14 to 15 TRBJ segments were identified. TCRdb processed the multiplex PCR reads anew with MiXCR; each CDR3 protein has one entry. TCRdb's processing, not the authors' own work, is the source of the V and J calls. The sample lists 300,000 to 500,000 distinct CDR3 sequences; less than 25% were seen once. Time point: persistent/refractory GD, antithyroid drugs over 5 years with positive TRAb. The TCR library used RNA extracted from PBMCs. EDTA tubes held roughly 8.1 milliliters of peripheral blood from each patient.

The sample originates from a study of regulatory T cells in long-lasting Graves disease. Findings and limits, study-wide: Having only a small sample size may have limited accuracy. It was in persistent disease that TRBV28, TRBJ1-2 and TRBJ2-5 were favored.

The V gene is TRBV30, the J gene TRBJ2-7; no clear D. This receptor was identified in a female donor with Graves disease. Sequencing used peripheral blood mononuclear cells (PBMCs), obtained when the disease was refractory, from a patient treated with antithyroid drugs. Here the CDR3 DNA reads TGTGCCTGGAGTCAGGACTACGAGCAGTACTTC. This gives the protein CAWSQDYEQYF.